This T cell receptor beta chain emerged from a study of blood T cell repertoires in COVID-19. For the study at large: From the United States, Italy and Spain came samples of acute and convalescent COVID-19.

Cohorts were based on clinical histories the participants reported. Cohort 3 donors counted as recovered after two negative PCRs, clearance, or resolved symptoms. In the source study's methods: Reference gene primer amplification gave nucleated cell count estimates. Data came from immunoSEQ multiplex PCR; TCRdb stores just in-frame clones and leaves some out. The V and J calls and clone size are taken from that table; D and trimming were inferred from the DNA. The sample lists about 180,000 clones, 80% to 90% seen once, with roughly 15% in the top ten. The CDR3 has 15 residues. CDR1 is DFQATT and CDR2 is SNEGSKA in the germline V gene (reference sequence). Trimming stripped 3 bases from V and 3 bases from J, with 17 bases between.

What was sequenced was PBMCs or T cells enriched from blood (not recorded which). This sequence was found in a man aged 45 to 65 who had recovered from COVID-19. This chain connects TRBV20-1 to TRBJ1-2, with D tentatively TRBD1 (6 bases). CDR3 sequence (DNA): TGCAGTGCTAGTCAACAGGGTTTCGAGGACTATGGCTACACCTTC. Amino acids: CSASQQGFEDYGYTF.